This T cell receptor (beta chain) is drawn from a study of blood T cells in healthy people across ages. Regarding the study as a whole: The study could not conclusively compare naive and antigen-experienced cells, given its unsorted PBMCs.

Notes on this clonotype: The target antigen is unknown.

The CDR3 runs to 11 residues. From germline, CDR1 is MNHNS and CDR2 SASEGT. The V gene lost 10 bases and the J gene lost 7 bases, with 13 bases spanning the gap. A second PCR of about 7 to 11 cycles used a sample-barcoded 5' primer and a J-beta primer mix. TCRdb fed the 5' RACE reads into MiXCR, producing one record per CDR3 protein. Here the sample spans over 950,000 distinct CDR3 sequences, approximately 38% being singletons. The TCR was taken from a man aged 18 to 30 in good health. This chain connects TRBV6-1 to TRBJ1-1, with D unclear. Sequencing input: blood. The CDR3 coding sequence is TGTGCCACCTCCGAGCTGCTTGAAGCTTTCTTT. Protein sequence: CATSELLEAFF.